The present TCR beta chain was sequenced within a study of blood T cell repertoires in COVID-19. At the level of the study: The United States, Italy and Spain provided the acute and convalescent COVID-19 samples.

Clones were sequenced by immunoSEQ multiplex PCR, and TCRdb holds only the in-frame ones, with some missing. The data contain under 70,000 clones, around 87% of them singletons. There are 18 residues in the CDR3. V shed 5 bases and J 1 base; nucleotides not matched to a gene: 8. Germline V gene data show CDR1 as SEHNR and CDR2 as FQNEAQ (reference sequence). V and J are TRBV7-9 and TRBJ2-5, with 15 bases aligning to TRBD2. The sample comprised peripheral blood. This receptor was obtained from a woman aged 18 to 35 with acute or convalescent COVID-19. The CDR3 DNA is TGTGCCAGCAGCCCACGGACTAGCGGGAGGGATCGCCAAGAGACCCAGTACTTC. This codes for CASSPRTSGRDRQETQYF.